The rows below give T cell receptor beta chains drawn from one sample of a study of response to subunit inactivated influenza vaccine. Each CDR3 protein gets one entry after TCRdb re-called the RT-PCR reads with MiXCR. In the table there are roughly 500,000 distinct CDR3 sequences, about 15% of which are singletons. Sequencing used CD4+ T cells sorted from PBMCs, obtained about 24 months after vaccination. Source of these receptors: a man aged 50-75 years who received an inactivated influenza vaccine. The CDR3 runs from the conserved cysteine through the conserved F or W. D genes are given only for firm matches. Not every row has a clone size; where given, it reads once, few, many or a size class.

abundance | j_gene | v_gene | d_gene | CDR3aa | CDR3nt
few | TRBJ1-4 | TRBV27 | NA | CASSLRQGREKLFF | TGTGCCAGCAGTTTACGGCAGGGCCGAGAAAAACTGTTTTTT
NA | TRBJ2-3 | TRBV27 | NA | CASRIRDSIYGDTQYF | TGTGCCAGCAGGATACGGGACTCTATTTACGGAGATACGCAGTATTTT
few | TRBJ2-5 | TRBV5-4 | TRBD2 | CASTSGDPPETQYF | TGTGCCAGTACAAGCGGGGACCCCCCAGAGACCCAGTACTTC
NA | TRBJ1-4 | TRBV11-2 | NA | CASSLGDPGEKLFF | TGTGCCAGCAGCTTAGGAGACCCGGGGGAAAAACTGTTTTTT
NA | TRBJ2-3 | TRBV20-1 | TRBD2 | CSARVGLAGGPRGTDTQYF | TGCAGTGCTAGAGTGGGACTAGCGGGAGGGCCGCGGGGCACAGATACGCAGTATTTT
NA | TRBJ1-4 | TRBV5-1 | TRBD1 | CASSPTGTGYEKLFF | TGCGCCAGCAGCCCAACCGGGACAGGGTACGAAAAACTGTTTTTT
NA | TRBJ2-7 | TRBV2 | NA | CASSDSSDHEQYF | TGTGCCAGCAGTGATTCTAGCGACCACGAGCAGTACTTC
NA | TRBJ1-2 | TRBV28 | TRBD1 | CASRPGQKNYGYTF | TGTGCCAGCAGACCGGGACAGAAGAACTATGGCTACACCTTC
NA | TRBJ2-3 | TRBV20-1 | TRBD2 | CSAPFLSGNADTQYF | TGCAGTGCCCCGTTCCTTAGCGGGAACGCAGATACGCAGTATTTT
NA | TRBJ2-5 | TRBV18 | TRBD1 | CASSPRQGKETQYF | TGTGCCAGCTCACCGCGACAGGGTAAAGAGACCCAGTACTTC
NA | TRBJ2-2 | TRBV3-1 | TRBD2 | CASTELARAGELFF | TGTGCCAGCACGGAACTAGCGAGGGCCGGGGAGCTGTTTTTT
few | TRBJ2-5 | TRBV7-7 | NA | CASSSSRSGGRETQYF | TGTGCTAGCAGCTCATCCCGCTCGGGGGGCAGGGAGACCCAGTACTTC
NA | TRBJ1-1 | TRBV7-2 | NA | CASSLAQNRVGTEAFF | TGTGCCAGCAGCTTAGCGCAGAACAGGGTGGGGACTGAAGCTTTCTTT
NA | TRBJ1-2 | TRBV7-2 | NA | CASSLARTALDGYTF | TGTGCCAGCAGCTTAGCGAGGACGGCTTTGGATGGCTACACCTTC
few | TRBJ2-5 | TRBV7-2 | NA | CATQAGHETQYF | TGTGCCACACAAGCAGGGCACGAGACCCAGTACTTC
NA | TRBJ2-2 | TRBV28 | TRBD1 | CASVLSTGGPGELFF | TGTGCCAGCGTACTTTCTACAGGGGGCCCCGGGGAGCTGTTTTTT
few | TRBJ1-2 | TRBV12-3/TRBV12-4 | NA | CASSEGIPNYGYTF | TGTGCCAGCAGCGAGGGCATTCCGAACTATGGCTACACCTTC